One and the same sample provided the 2 T cell receptor beta chains below, sequenced in a study of blood T cell repertoires in COVID-19. The method was immunoSEQ multiplex PCR; TCRdb's version includes in-frame clones alone and lacks a portion of them. The sample has 140,000 to 150,000 clones, 65% to 85% seen once. Sequenced input: peripheral blood. The source is a man aged 55 to 69 with active or convalescent COVID-19.

V is TRBV7-2 and J is TRBJ2-3; TRBD2 might be the D (6 bases). Trimming took 4 bases from V and 2 from J, leaving 10 bases between them. The CDR3 is 14 residues long. Germline assignment: CDR1 SGHTA and CDR2 FQGNSA. CDR3 sequence reads: CASSYGSPTDTQYF. The CDR3 bases are TGTGCCAGCAGCTACGGGAGCCCCACAGATACGCAGTATTTT.

V gene TRBV6-5 combines with J gene TRBJ1-1; 7 bases match TRBD1. V dropped 6 bases and J dropped 3; count of bases not matched to a gene: 7. Germline V gene data show CDR1 as MNHEY and CDR2 as SVGAGI. The CDR3 is 14 amino acids. The CDR3 spells CASRRQGFDTEAFF. The CDR3 DNA follows: TGTGCCAGCAGAAGACAGGGATTCGACACTGAAGCTTTCTTT.